A single sample gave rise to the 17 T cell receptor beta chains below, sequenced in a study of T cells in Graves' hyperthyroidism and ophthalmopathy. RNA transcripts gave rise to amplified TCR beta CDR3 regions. First-round RT-PCR with HTBI primers amplified the TCR CDR3 region. TCRdb itself ran the multiplex PCR reads through MiXCR, one entry per CDR3 protein. The repertoire holds more than 550,000 distinct CDR3 sequences, 15% to 20% seen once, with over 15% in the top ten. Sequencing was carried out using blood. All receptors derive from a woman between 45 and 65 years old with Graves' hyperthyroidism that later progressed to Graves' ophthalmopathy.

V and J are TRBV13 and TRBJ2-1, with a tentative D call TRBD2 (5 bases). Per germline, CDR1 PRHDT and CDR2 FYEKMQ (reference sequence). Deletions cut 4 bases from V and 10 bases from J, with 17 bases between. This CDR3 has 14 residues. Here the CDR3 DNA reads TGTGCCAGCAGCTCTGAGGATCCCCGCGGGGAGCAGTTCTTC. Protein: CASSSEDPRGEQFF.

This clonotype was found many times. CDR3 residues: CASSLGVLYEQYF. DNA of the CDR3: TGCGCCAGCAGCTTGGGTGTACTTTACGAGCAGTACTTC. The chain employs TRBV5-1 and TRBJ2-7; D is undetermined. The CDR3 runs 13 residues. The germline gives CDR1 SGHRS, CDR2 YFSETQ. V gave up 0 bases and J gave up 4 bases, with 8 bases separating them.

The table lists this clonotype with many counts. The J gene is TRBJ2-3, the V gene TRBV6-2 or TRBV6-3, with 9 bases aligning to TRBD2. The junction had 6 bases not matched to a gene; V was cut back by 0 bases and J by 2 bases. In germline, CDR1 is MNHEY, CDR2 SVGEGT. CDR3 size: 17 residues. CDR3 amino acids: CASSYSSSGGPTDTQYF. DNA for the CDR3: TGTGCCAGCAGTTACTCGTCGAGCGGGGGGCCCACAGATACGCAGTATTTT.

This clonotype was recorded a few times. This chain connects TRBV30 to TRBJ1-6, with D maybe TRBD1 (5 bases). The CDR3 spans 14 residues. V was cut by 3 bases and J by 9 bases, with 15 bases left in between. CDR1 GTSNPN and CDR2 SVGIG come from the germline V gene (reference sequence). CDR3 bases: TGTGCCTGGAGCCGGGGCATTAGAAGTTCACCCCTCCACTTT. Residues: CAWSRGIRSSPLHF.

This clonotype has a count of ten or more. The V gene is TRBV18, the J gene TRBJ2-5; unclear D gene. The germline gives CDR1 KGHSH, CDR2 LQKENI. CDR3 length: 13 residues. Deletions cut 4 bases from V and 5 bases from J, with 11 bases between. The CDR3 DNA reads as TGTGCCAGCTCACTCTTCGAGGATGAGACCCAGTACTTC. It is translated as CASSLFEDETQYF.

In its sample, this clonotype was seen many times. The gene calls are TRBV3-1 and TRBJ1-2; D call uncertain. There are 15 residues in the CDR3. Germline values: CDR1 LGHDT, CDR2 YNNKEL (reference sequence). V was trimmed by 1 base and J by 4 bases, leaving 13 bases between them. The CDR3 spells CASSQAFARTYGYTF. The CDR3 DNA reads TGTGCCAGCAGCCAAGCTTTCGCCAGGACCTATGGCTACACCTTC.

As concerns this clonotype: This may be a read error, as it is one base from a much larger clone. The DNA for the CDR3 is TGTGCCAGCAGCCAACCACAGACCTATGGCTACACCTTC. This codes for CASSQPQTYGYTF. This chain joins TRBV3-1 and TRBJ1-2; no clear D. CDR3 size: 13 residues. CDR1 LGHDT and CDR2 YNNKEL come from the germline V gene (reference sequence). Trimming took 2 bases from V and 4 from J, leaving 8 bases between them.

J is TRBJ2-2 and V is TRBV7-9; D not certain. Trimming took off 2 bases at V and 5 bases at J, with 9 bases between the two ends. Germline values: CDR1 SEHNR, CDR2 FQNEAQ (reference sequence). The CDR3 totals 14 residues. The CDR3 bases are TGTGCCAGCAGCTTACTAATGGGTACCGGGGAGCTGTTTTTT. This translates into CASSLLMGTGELFF.

This clonotype was counted many times. As DNA, the CDR3 is TGTGCCAGCAGACTACAGGGAGATAATTCACCCCTCCACTTT. Encoded protein: CASRLQGDNSPLHF. The V call is TRBV3-1, the J call TRBJ1-6; the D gene is possibly TRBD1 (6 bases). The CDR3 covers 14 residues. CDR1 and CDR2 (germline): LGHDT, YNNKEL (reference sequence). Trimming shortened V by 6 bases and J by 5 bases, and 11 bases separated the two germline ends.

In its sample, this clonotype was seen a few times. This rearrangement joins TRBV18 to TRBJ1-1; D ambiguous. This CDR3 comprises 15 residues. The V gene lost 3 bases and the J gene lost 3 bases, with 14 bases spanning the gap. Germline assignment: CDR1 KGHSH and CDR2 LQKENI. CDR3 in amino acids: CASSPRIRFDTEAFF. As DNA, the CDR3 is TGTGCCAGCTCACCCCGGATCAGGTTCGACACTGAAGCTTTCTTT.

This clonotype was seen ten or more times. The CDR3: CASGRGIAYNEQFF. The CDR3 nucleotides read TGTGCTAGTGGTAGGGGGATCGCCTACAATGAGCAGTTCTTC. The rearrangement joins TRBV12-5 to TRBJ2-1; D may be TRBD1 (6 bases). Trimming shortened V by 5 bases and J by 2 bases, and 10 bases separated the two germline ends. The CDR3 has 14 residues. Germline V CDR1 and CDR2: LGHNT, FRNRAP.

In this sample, this clonotype turned up many times. The chain uses TRBV12-3 or TRBV12-4 and TRBJ2-7; 9 bases line up with TRBD1. The CDR3 consists of 15 residues. V lost 3 bases, J lost 3 bases, and 6 bases stayed unmatched. CDR3 sequence reads: CASSFAAGQGYEQYF. CDR3 in DNA: TGTGCCAGCAGTTTTGCCGCGGGACAGGGCTACGAGCAGTACTTC.

This clonotype has a count of ten or more. The chain combines TRBV12-3 or TRBV12-4 with TRBJ1-1; TRBD1 is a possible D gene (5 bases). V lost 7 bases and J 0 bases, leaving 15 bases between the germline ends. The CDR3 is 15 residues long. CDR3 nucleotide sequence: TGTGCCAGCACCCAAGGCGGGGACTTGAACACTGAAGCTTTCTTT. This encodes CASTQGGDLNTEAFF.

This clonotype was seen a handful of times. The genes are TRBV7-9 and TRBJ2-1; TRBD2 agrees at 15 bases. The V and J ends lost 4 bases and 7 bases, in that order; junction bases with no gene match: 11. CDR1 SEHNR and CDR2 FQNEAQ come from the germline V gene (reference sequence). This CDR3 spans 18 amino acids. The CDR3 loop is CASSWTSGGAVSVNEQFF. DNA for the CDR3: TGTGCCAGCAGCTGGACTAGCGGGGGGGCCGTTTCGGTAAATGAGCAGTTCTTC.

This clonotype was seen ten or more times. The chain carries TRBV15 and TRBJ1-1, with D hard to call. CDR3 length: 14 amino acids. CDR1 and CDR2 from the germline V gene are LNHNV and YYDKDF (reference sequence). Trimming shortened V by 2 bases and J by 1 base, and 8 bases separated the two germline ends. The DNA of the CDR3 is TGTGCCACCAGCAGAAGCAGAGAGAACACTGAAGCTTTCTTT. It encodes CATSRSRENTEAFF.

This clonotype has at least ten counts. V gene TRBV3-1 combines with J gene TRBJ1-6, with 7 bases identical to TRBD1. Trimming cost V 4 bases and J 6 bases; bases outside gene matches: 6. The germline V gene has CDR1 LGHDT and CDR2 YNNKEL (reference sequence). The CDR3 runs 15 residues. In DNA, the CDR3 is TGTGCCAGCAGCCCCCTCACAGGGGTTAATTCACCCCTCCACTTT. It is translated as CASSPLTGVNSPLHF.

This chain connects TRBV16 to TRBJ2-1; the D gene is possibly TRBD1 (6 bases). The CDR3 runs 13 residues. Germline V gives CDR1 KGHSY, CDR2 FQNENV. V lost 4 bases and J 12 bases, leaving 16 bases between the germline ends. In DNA, the CDR3 is TGTGCCAGCAGCCCCCGGGACACCGTAGGGCAGTTCTTC. Translating gives CASSPRDTVGQFF.